This section outlines one T cell receptor (beta chain) sequence together with its context. As yet, its antigen is unknown. These data come from a study of cytomegalovirus exposure and HLA in healthy donors. Whole-study context: Caucasian-associated ancestry cluster membership applied to under 85% of over 350 genotyped donors. Whole-study results and caveats: Per published reports, the classifier diagnosed cytomegalovirus status with high specificity and sensitivity. An analysis that was carried out later associated approximately 17,000 TCR beta sequences with HLA alleles at 0.05 false discovery rate.

The germline V gene encodes CDR1 MNHNS and CDR2 SASEGT. The CDR3 totals 15 residues. Trimming took 5 bases from V and 8 from J, leaving 18 bases between them. PCR employed 60 Vbeta and 13 Jbeta primers. Profiling relied on immunoSEQ multiplex PCR, and the TCRdb table lists in-frame clones only, not all of them. The table lists 150,000 to 200,000 clones, about 10% of them singletons. The clonotype originates from a woman in her thirties in good health and CMV-seropositive. Sequencing was done on a sample of PBMCs. The rearrangement joins TRBV6-1 to TRBJ2-2; unclear D gene. CDR3 in amino acids: CASSPETGFTGELFF. CDR3 nucleotide sequence: TGTGCCAGCAGTCCCGAAACGGGTTTCACGGGGGAGCTGTTTTTT.